The 27 T cell receptor beta chains below come from one sample, sequenced in a study of T cell responses to AZD1222 COVID-19 vaccine. Method: immunoSEQ multiplex PCR; TCRdb's copy keeps in-frame clones and lacks some. The top ten hold approximately 3% of the sample, which has 110,000 to 150,000 clones, more than 70% seen once. The material sequenced was peripheral blood, taken 28 days after the second AZD1222 dose. The receptors were sampled from an adult who received the AZD1222 COVID-19 vaccine.

This chain joins TRBV2 and TRBJ1-4; D is unresolved. CDR1 SNHLY and CDR2 FYNNEI come from the germline V gene. This CDR3 has 15 residues. With 8 bases removed from V and 7 bases from J, the gap between germline ends came to 20 bases. The CDR3 bases are TGTGCCAGCGCCCTCACCCTGACTGGCCCTGAAAAACTGTTTTTT. It encodes CASALTLTGPEKLFF.

The rearrangement joins TRBV5-1 to TRBJ2-4, with D perhaps matching TRBD2 (6 bases). The CDR3 has 19 residues. The V end was cut by 5 bases, the J end by 3 bases, with 27 bases between. The germline CDR1 and CDR2 sequences are SGHRS and YFSETQ. Written as DNA, the CDR3 is TGCGCCAGCAGATGGGGACTTGTTTCCCGGGAAACGGACAAAAACATTCAGTACTTC. Translation gives CASRWGLVSRETDKNIQYF. The full variable domain, its missing parts supplied by reference TRBV5-1 and TRBJ2-4, is KAGVTQTPRYLIKTRGQQVTLSCSPISGHRSVSWYQQTPGQGLQFLFEYFSETQRNKGNFPGRFSGRQFSNSRSEMNVSTLELGDSALYLCASRWGLVSRETDKNIQYFGAGTRLSVL.

V usage is TRBV7-9 and J usage is TRBJ2-7; D gene uncertain. Trimming shortened V by 1 base and J by 7 bases, and 11 bases separated the two germline ends. This CDR3 is 13 amino acids long. CDR1 SEHNR and CDR2 FQNEAQ come from the germline V gene (reference sequence). The chain's CDR3 is CASSLGVVSEQYF. The CDR3 coding sequence is TGTGCCAGCAGCTTAGGGGTTGTTTCTGAGCAGTACTTC.

V and J are TRBV18 and TRBJ2-6; D remains ambiguous. The V and J ends lost 0 bases and 0 bases respectively, with 9 bases between them. Germline V gene sequence: CDR1 KGHSH, CDR2 LQKENI. There are 17 residues in the CDR3. The CDR3 sequence is CASSPPHIGSGANVLTF. Here the CDR3 DNA reads TGTGCCAGCTCACCACCACATATTGGCTCTGGGGCCAACGTCCTGACTTTC.

This chain connects TRBV11-2 to TRBJ1-2, with a tentative D call TRBD1 (6 bases). Germline CDR1 and CDR2: SGHAT and FQNNGV. V lost 4 bases and J 5 bases, leaving 14 bases between the germline ends. There are 14 residues in the CDR3. Here the CDR3 DNA reads TGTGCCAGCAGCTCCGGGACACGGGGTTATGGCTACACCTTC. This translates into CASSSGTRGYGYTF.

The rearrangement joins TRBV29-1 to TRBJ2-1; D is perhaps TRBD1 or TRBD2 (7 bases each). Trimming took off 3 bases at V and 9 bases at J, with 15 bases between the two ends. The CDR3 is made up of 13 amino acids. Germline CDR1 and CDR2: SQVTM and ANQGSEA. CDR3 sequence (DNA): TGCAGCGTTGACAGGGGGGGTGGCGGTGAGCAGTTCTTC. Protein sequence: CSVDRGGGGEQFF.

The gene calls are TRBV6-5 and TRBJ2-7; D gene uncertain. The CDR3 has 12 amino acids. Germline assignment: CDR1 MNHEY and CDR2 SVGAGI. V was pared by 7 bases and J by 8 bases, with 15 bases between. CDR3 in amino acids: CASTERDPKQYF. The CDR3 DNA is TGTGCCAGCACCGAACGAGACCCCAAGCAGTACTTC.

The chain has TRBV9 and TRBJ2-2, with D perhaps matching TRBD1 (5 bases). The CDR3 runs 17 residues. Germline CDR1 is SGDLS and CDR2 is YYNGEE. The V gene lost 3 bases and the J gene lost 0 bases, with 15 bases spanning the gap. Written as DNA, the CDR3 is TGTGCCAGCAGCGATCAACGAGTAGGGGCGAACACCGGGGAGCTGTTTTTT. This translates into CASSDQRVGANTGELFF.

This sequence joins TRBV7-2 and TRBJ2-5, with 15 bases aligning to TRBD2. The CDR3 consists of 16 residues. The germline CDR1 and CDR2 sequences are SGHTA and FQGNSA. The trim removed 5 bases at V and 5 bases at J, leaving 6 bases unmatched. The CDR3 region has the DNA TGTGCCAGCAGCATGGGACTAGCGGGGGGCTGGGAGACCCAGTACTTC. This gives the protein CASSMGLAGGWETQYF.

The genes are TRBV5-1 and TRBJ2-3, with D possibly called TRBD1 or TRBD2 (6 bases each). The V gene lost 6 bases and the J gene lost 2 bases, with 13 bases spanning the gap. The CDR3 has 14 residues. The germline V gene has CDR1 SGHRS and CDR2 YFSETQ. The CDR3 DNA reads as TGCGCCAGCATCATACAGGGACTCACAGATACGCAGTATTTT. Its translation: CASIIQGLTDTQYF.

J is TRBJ1-1 and V is TRBV6-5; 8 bases are shared with TRBD1. Germline-derived CDR1 and CDR2 are MNHEY and SVGAGI. The CDR3 has 13 amino acids. Trimming removed 10 bases from V and 3 bases from J; junction bases left unmatched: 7. The CDR3 nucleotides read TGTGCCACAAGGGCAGGGGGCTACACTGAAGCTTTCTTT. The encoded protein is CATRAGGYTEAFF.

This rearrangement joins TRBV19 to TRBJ1-5; D call uncertain. Germline CDR1 and CDR2: LNHDA and SQIVND (reference sequence). The V and J ends lost 5 bases and 3 bases respectively, with 8 bases between them. This CDR3 contains 13 residues. The CDR3 sequence is CASSPWNNQPQHF. The CDR3 DNA is TGTGCCAGTAGTCCGTGGAACAATCAGCCCCAGCATTTT.

J is TRBJ1-5 and V is TRBV28, with TRBD1 matching 8 bases. V gave up 5 bases and J gave up 7 bases; unmatched junction bases: 13. This CDR3 has 16 residues. Germline V gene data show CDR1 as MDHEN and CDR2 as SYDVKM. CDR3 amino acids: CASSPAGRGLWQPQHF. The CDR3 DNA reads TGTGCCAGCAGTCCCGCGGGCAGGGGGCTATGGCAGCCCCAGCATTTT.

The J gene is TRBJ2-1, the V gene TRBV6-6; 7 bases map to TRBD1. Germline-derived CDR1 and CDR2 are MNHNY and SVGAGI (reference sequence). J lost 8 bases, V lost 0 bases, and 7 bases had no gene match. CDR3 length equals 15 residues. The DNA for the CDR3 is TGTGCCAGCAGTTACTCGAGGGGGCTGGGCGATGAGCAGTTCTTC. It codes for CASSYSRGLGDEQFF.

The chain links TRBV5-1 to TRBJ2-2, with TRBD1 matching 7 bases. V was clipped by 0 bases and J by 4 bases; unmatched bases: 9. Germline CDR1 and CDR2: SGHRS and YFSETQ. The CDR3 is 17 amino acids. The CDR3 DNA sequence: TGCGCCAGCAGCTTGGGGGTGACAGGGCGTCGCACCGGGGAGCTGTTTTTT. It translates to CASSLGVTGRRTGELFF.

The gene calls are TRBV7-9 and TRBJ2-7; 10 bases are shared with TRBD1. The CDR3 sequence is 15 residues long. Germline V gives CDR1 SEHNR, CDR2 FQNEAQ (reference sequence). With V trimmed by 7 bases and J by 4 bases, 10 bases remained unmatched. The CDR3 region has the DNA TGTGCCAGCACCAGGAATTGGGGACAGGGGTACGAGCAGTACTTC. It is translated as CASTRNWGQGYEQYF.

CDR3 amino acids: CASRHGTSWADTQYF. The CDR3 DNA sequence: TGTGCCAGCAGACACGGGACTAGCTGGGCAGATACGCAGTATTTT. The chain carries TRBV3-1 (or the pseudogene TRBV3-2) and TRBJ2-3, with TRBD2 matching over 9 bases. Germline V CDR1 and CDR2: LGHDT, YNNKEL (reference sequence). V lost 6 bases, J lost 4 bases, and 8 bases stayed unmatched. This CDR3 is built from 15 residues.

The V and J genes are TRBV7-6 and TRBJ2-3; TRBD2 matches at 13 bases. Germline CDR1 is SGHVS and CDR2 is FNYEAQ. V dropped 3 bases and J dropped 0; count of bases not matched to a gene: 0. This CDR3 region has 16 residues. The CDR3 DNA sequence: TGTGCCAGCAGCTTGGGACTAGCGGGGAGCACAGATACGCAGTATTTT. This sequence encodes CASSLGLAGSTDTQYF.

This clone was counted a few times. The gene calls are TRBV7-2 and TRBJ1-5, with D possibly TRBD1 on 6 matching bases. V was trimmed by 5 bases and J by 7 bases, leaving 15 bases between them. The V gene's germline CDR1 is SGHTA and CDR2 FQGNSA. The CDR3 is 14 amino acids. The CDR3 region has the DNA TGTGCCAGCAGCCAGACACAGGGAAAGCAGCCCCAGCATTTT. Residues: CASSQTQGKQPQHF.

The V gene is TRBV7-3, the J gene TRBJ2-3; D uncertain. Germline lookup yields CDR1 SGHTA and CDR2 FQGTGA. V was pared by 5 bases and J by 5 bases, with 14 bases between. CDR3 length: 14 amino acids. As DNA, the CDR3 is TGTGCCAGCAGCCGAGGTTCAGCGCAAGATACGCAGTATTTT. This encodes CASSRGSAQDTQYF.

V usage is TRBV6-1 and J usage is TRBJ1-3, with a tentative D call TRBD1 (5 bases). The V and J ends lost 6 bases and 4 bases respectively, with 13 bases between them. The CDR3 has 14 residues. Per germline, CDR1 MNHNS and CDR2 SASEGT. As DNA, the CDR3 is TGTGCCAGCAGGACAGCGGGGCCGGGAAACACCATATATTTT. This codes for CASRTAGPGNTIYF.

This chain connects TRBV5-1 to TRBJ1-5, with D unclear. Germline loops: CDR1 SGHRS, CDR2 YFSETQ. CDR3 length equals 13 residues. The V end lost 0 bases, the J end lost 5 bases, and 6 bases lay between the germline ends. This chain's CDR3 is CASSLVGDQPQHF. CDR3 sequence (DNA): TGCGCCAGCAGCTTGGTCGGCGATCAGCCCCAGCATTTT.

The genes are TRBV30 and TRBJ1-2; D is unresolved. This CDR3 spans 12 amino acids. Germline loops: CDR1 GTSNPN, CDR2 SVGIG (reference sequence). The ends were cut back, 3 bases at V and 3 bases at J, with 8 bases in the middle. The CDR3 DNA sequence: TGTGCCTGGAGCGATCAGCACTATGGCTACACCTTC. As protein: CAWSDQHYGYTF.

CDR3 loop: CASSPQVGNTEAFF. As DNA, the CDR3 is TGTGCCAGCAGCCCCCAGGTGGGGAACACTGAAGCTTTCTTT. This chain connects TRBV7-2 to TRBJ1-1, with D uncertain. CDR1 and CDR2 (germline): SGHTA, FQGNSA. The CDR3 has 14 residues. With 5 bases removed from V and 1 base from J, the gap between germline ends came to 11 bases.

A single count supports this clone. This chain links TRBV5-5 with TRBJ2-1, with 11 bases that match TRBD2. Germline V gives CDR1 SGHKS, CDR2 YYEKEE (reference sequence). Germline trimming cut 4 bases from V and 5 bases from J; bases unmatched to any gene: 5. The CDR3 is 15 residues long. The CDR3: CASSLPGLADNEQFF. DNA for the CDR3: TGTGCCAGCAGCCTCCCGGGACTAGCGGACAATGAGCAGTTCTTC. Drawing the rest from reference TRBV5-5 and TRBJ2-1, the complete variable domain is DAGVTQSPTHLIKTRGQQVTLRCSPISGHKSVSWYQQVLGQGPQFIFQYYEKEERGRGNFPDRFSARQFPNYSSELNVNALLLGDSALYLCASSLPGLADNEQFFGPGTRLTVL.

This chain links TRBV18 with TRBJ2-5, with D unresolved. With 3 bases removed from V and 4 bases from J, the gap between germline ends came to 3 bases. The CDR3 totals 11 residues. The V gene's germline CDR1 is KGHSH and CDR2 LQKENI. CDR3 loop: CASSPGETQYF. CDR3 DNA: TGTGCCAGCTCACCCGGAGAGACCCAGTACTTC.

This rearrangement joins TRBV7-2 to TRBJ1-6; 8 bases are shared with TRBD1. The junction had 7 bases not matched to a gene; V was cut back by 5 bases and J by 10 bases. The CDR3 is 14 residues long. In germline, CDR1 is SGHTA, CDR2 FQGNSA. The CDR3 loop is CASSPGQGHSPLHF. The CDR3, as DNA: TGTGCCAGCAGCCCCGGACAGGGTCACTCACCCCTCCACTTT.